This T cell receptor (beta chain) was identified during a study of blood T cell repertoires in COVID-19. The CDR3 is 14 residues long. With 3 bases removed from V and 7 bases from J, the gap between germline ends came to 14 bases. Germline loops: CDR1 KGHSH, CDR2 LQKENI. This clone occurred a few times. As originally analysed: For nucleated cells, counts were estimated from reference gene primer amplification. Sequenced by immunoSEQ multiplex PCR; TCRdb stores in-frame clones only, minus some. Clone size and the V and J calls come from that table; the DNA yielded D and trimming. The sample has 390,000 or so clones; about 87% are singletons.

The sequenced sample was PBMCs or T cells enriched from blood (not recorded which). The TCR was taken from a woman aged 45-59 years who had recovered from COVID-19. The chain carries TRBV18 and TRBJ2-3; possible D gene TRBD1, 5 bases. The CDR3 sequence: CASSPVETAYTQYF. CDR3 coding DNA: TGTGCCAGCTCACCGGTCGAGACAGCGTATACGCAGTATTTT.